Described below is a single TCR beta chain sequence and its context. CDR1 is KGHSH, CDR2 LQKENI, per germline. V gave up 0 bases and J gave up 2 bases, with 5 bases separating them. The CDR3 is made up of 14 amino acids. The sample comes from a study of T cell changes during pregnancy in multiple sclerosis. This table comes from immunoSEQ multiplex PCR, and its TCRdb copy is limited to in-frame clones, with some not included. The data contain about 80,000 clones, approximately 94% of them singletons. The chain links TRBV18 to TRBJ1-5; D gene unclear. This sequence was found in a female donor with multiple sclerosis, enrolled in a pregnancy study. The input for sequencing was peripheral blood, taken in the third trimester of pregnancy. CDR3 DNA sequence: TGTGCCAGCTCACCACCGGGAGGCAATCAGCCCCAGCATTTT. It is translated as CASSPPGGNQPQHF.